This passage covers 3 T cell receptor beta chains from one sample sequenced in a study of T cells in Graves' hyperthyroidism and ophthalmopathy. Amplification of TCR beta CDR3 regions used RNA as the template. The TCR CDR3 was amplified in a first-round RT-PCR using the HTBI primer set. In TCRdb, the multiplex PCR reads were re-called with MiXCR into one record per CDR3 protein. Counted here are approximately 610,000 distinct CDR3 sequences, roughly 14% occurring once; the ten biggest clones make up about 3.9%. Input material: blood. Receptors were obtained from a woman aged 40 to 50 with Graves' ophthalmopathy.

This clonotype was observed a handful of times. The V and J genes are TRBV12-3 or TRBV12-4 and TRBJ2-2; 7 bases map to TRBD2. The CDR3 length is 16 residues. V lost 4 bases and J lost 6; bases outside the gene matches: 11. CDR3 in DNA: TGTGCCAGCAGTTCCCCTTATGGACTAGTCCCCGGGGAGCTGTTTTTT. Amino acids: CASSSPYGLVPGELFF.

At least ten counts were recorded for this clonotype. The chain carries TRBV20-1 and TRBJ2-7, with 8 nucleotides matching TRBD2. The germline gives CDR1 DFQATT, CDR2 SNEGSKA (reference sequence). V lost 0 bases and J lost 2; bases outside the gene matches: 9. CDR3 length: 16 amino acids. In DNA form, the CDR3 reads TGCAGTGCTAGAGAACCTCAGGGACTAGGGGCCTACGAGCAGTACTTC. Encoded protein: CSAREPQGLGAYEQYF.

This clonotype was found many times. The rearrangement uses TRBV7-9 and TRBJ2-5, with 7 bases matching TRBD1. Germline V CDR1 and CDR2: SEHNR, FQNEAQ (reference sequence). V lost 4 bases, J lost 4 bases, and 6 bases stayed unmatched. CDR3 length equals 14 residues. The CDR3 here is CASSSPTGSETQYF. The DNA for the CDR3 is TGTGCCAGCAGCTCTCCGACAGGGTCAGAGACCCAGTACTTC.